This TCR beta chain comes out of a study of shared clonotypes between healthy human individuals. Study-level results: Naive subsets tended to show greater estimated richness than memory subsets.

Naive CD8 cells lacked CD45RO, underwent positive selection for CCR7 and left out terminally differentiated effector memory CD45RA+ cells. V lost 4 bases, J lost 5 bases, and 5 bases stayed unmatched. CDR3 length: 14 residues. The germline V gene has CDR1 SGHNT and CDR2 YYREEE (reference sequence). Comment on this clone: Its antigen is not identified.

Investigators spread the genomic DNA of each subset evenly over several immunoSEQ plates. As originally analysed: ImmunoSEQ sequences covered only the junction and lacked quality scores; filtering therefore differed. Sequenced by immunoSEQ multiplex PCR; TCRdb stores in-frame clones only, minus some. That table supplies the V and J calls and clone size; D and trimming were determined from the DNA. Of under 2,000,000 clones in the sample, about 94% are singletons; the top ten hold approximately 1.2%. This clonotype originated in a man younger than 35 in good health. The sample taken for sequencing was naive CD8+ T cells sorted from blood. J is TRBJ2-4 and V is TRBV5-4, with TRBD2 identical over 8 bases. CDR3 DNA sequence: TGTGCCAGCAGCCCCCGGGGGGGGGAAAACATTCAGTACTTC. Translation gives CASSPRGGENIQYF.